This TCR beta chain is drawn from a study of CD8 T cells in Susac syndrome (dated by TCRdb to the late 2010s). About the investigation overall: Repertoire sequencing was used to test whether CD8+ T cell activation and differentiation in Susac syndrome was antigen driven. CD8+ T cell repertoire clonality was compared between about 12 healthy donors, some 14 Susac syndrome patients and fewer than 19 multiple sclerosis patients. What the research found in general, with its limitations: The TCR sequencing and HLA analysis was acknowledged to have included a relatively small number of individuals.

As regards this clonotype: Its antigen is currently not known. Base-call qualities are not available, and no considerably larger clone is one nucleotide away.

Unmatched junction bases come to 24, with V trimmed by 6 bases and J by 2 bases. Its CDR3 holds 20 amino acids, cysteine through phenylalanine. The only DNA kept is the CDR3, 60 bases in frame from the first base. The germline V gene encodes CDR1 MNHEY and CDR2 SMNVEV (reference sequence). Peripheral blood CD8+ and CD4+ T cells from healthy donors, Susac syndrome patients and multiple sclerosis patients were profiled by high-throughput TCR beta sequencing. The healthy donors served as controls matched for age and sex. Bulk CD8+ and CD4+ T cells were purified by magnetic negative isolation, whereas CD8+ TEMRA cells were enriched by FACS. Blood was drawn into EDTA tubes, processed within 24 hours, and PBMCs were isolated by density gradient centrifugation. PBMCs destined for TCR sequencing were cryopreserved in liquid nitrogen and later thawed in a 37 °C water bath. The sorted or isolated CD4+, CD8+ and CD8+ TEMRA cells reached a purity of at least 90%.

RNA was extracted using the RNeasy kit, and roughly 0.5 to 1 microgram was reverse transcribed with random hexamers. TCR beta CDR3 regions were amplified with the immunoSEQ multiplex PCR assay covering 54 Vbeta and 13 Jbeta segments. Bias from PCR amplification was corrected by using a synthetic template baseline for primer optimization and for computational correction. The original pipeline was this. Reads were annotated to V, D and J genes according to IMGT and were analyzed with immunoSEQ Analyzer, with only productive sequences retained. Clonality was computed as one minus Shannon entropy normalized by log2 of the number of productive unique sequences. Public and private clones were assessed among the 100 most prevalent clones of each patient and control. Susac-specific clones were defined as absent from healthy and MS cohorts, 1052 published viral clones and other ImmuneACCESS disease sequences. Starting from the raw public reads, TCRdb applied fastp trimming at Q25, assembled clones with MiXCR and retained in-frame beta chains. Under each unique CDR3 protein, matching rows form one entry showing the most common genes and DNA. The V and J calls reflect TCRdb's pipeline rather than the authors' work. In all, the sample holds fewer than 150,000 distinct CDR3 sequences, and about 94% of those were seen once. The ten largest clonotypes hold 0.25% to 0.3% of the sample.

The sequenced material came from CD8+ T cells from PBMCs. The sequence came from a human donor in good health. The chain couples TRBV27 to TRBJ2-7; 8 bases in the middle match TRBD1. In nucleotide form, the sequence is TGTGCCAGCAGACTGACAGGGGAACCGGGTCGCGGCTTTGTAACCTACGAGCAGTACTTC. Its protein product is CASRLTGEPGRGFVTYEQYF.